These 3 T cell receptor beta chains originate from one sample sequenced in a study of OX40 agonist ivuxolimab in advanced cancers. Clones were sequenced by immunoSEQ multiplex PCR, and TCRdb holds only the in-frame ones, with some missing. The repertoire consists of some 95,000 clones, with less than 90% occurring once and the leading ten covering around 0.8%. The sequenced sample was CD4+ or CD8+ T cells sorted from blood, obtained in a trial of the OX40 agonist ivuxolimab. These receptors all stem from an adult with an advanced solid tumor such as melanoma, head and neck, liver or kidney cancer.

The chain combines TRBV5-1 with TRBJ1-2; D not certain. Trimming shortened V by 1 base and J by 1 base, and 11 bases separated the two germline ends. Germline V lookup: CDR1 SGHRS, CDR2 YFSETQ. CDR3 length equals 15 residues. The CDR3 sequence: CASSLSWALNYGYTF. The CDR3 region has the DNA TGCGCCAGCAGCTTGTCATGGGCACTTAACTATGGCTACACCTTC.

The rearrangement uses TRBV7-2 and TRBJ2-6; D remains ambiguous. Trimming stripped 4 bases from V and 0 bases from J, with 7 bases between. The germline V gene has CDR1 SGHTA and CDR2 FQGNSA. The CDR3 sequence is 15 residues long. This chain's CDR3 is CASSYTYSGANVLTF. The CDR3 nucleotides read TGTGCCAGCAGCTATACTTACTCTGGGGCCAACGTCCTGACTTTC.

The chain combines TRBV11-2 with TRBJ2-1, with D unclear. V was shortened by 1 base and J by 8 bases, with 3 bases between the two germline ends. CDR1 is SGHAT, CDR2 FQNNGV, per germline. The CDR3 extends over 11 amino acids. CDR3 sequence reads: CASSLADEQFF. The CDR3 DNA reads TGTGCCAGCAGCTTAGCGGATGAGCAGTTCTTC.